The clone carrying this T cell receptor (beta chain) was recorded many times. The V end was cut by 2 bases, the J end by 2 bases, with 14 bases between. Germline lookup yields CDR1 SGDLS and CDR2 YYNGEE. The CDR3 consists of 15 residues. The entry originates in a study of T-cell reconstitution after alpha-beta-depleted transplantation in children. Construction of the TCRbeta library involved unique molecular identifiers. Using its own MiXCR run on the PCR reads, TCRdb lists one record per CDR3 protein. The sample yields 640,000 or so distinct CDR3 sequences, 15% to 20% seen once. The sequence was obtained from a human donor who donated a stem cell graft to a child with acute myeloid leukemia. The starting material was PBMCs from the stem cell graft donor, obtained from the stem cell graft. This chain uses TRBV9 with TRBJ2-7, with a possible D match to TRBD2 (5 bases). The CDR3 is CASSVGSGSAYEQYF. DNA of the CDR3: TGTGCCAGCAGCGTTGGTTCTGGGAGCGCCTACGAGCAGTACTTC.